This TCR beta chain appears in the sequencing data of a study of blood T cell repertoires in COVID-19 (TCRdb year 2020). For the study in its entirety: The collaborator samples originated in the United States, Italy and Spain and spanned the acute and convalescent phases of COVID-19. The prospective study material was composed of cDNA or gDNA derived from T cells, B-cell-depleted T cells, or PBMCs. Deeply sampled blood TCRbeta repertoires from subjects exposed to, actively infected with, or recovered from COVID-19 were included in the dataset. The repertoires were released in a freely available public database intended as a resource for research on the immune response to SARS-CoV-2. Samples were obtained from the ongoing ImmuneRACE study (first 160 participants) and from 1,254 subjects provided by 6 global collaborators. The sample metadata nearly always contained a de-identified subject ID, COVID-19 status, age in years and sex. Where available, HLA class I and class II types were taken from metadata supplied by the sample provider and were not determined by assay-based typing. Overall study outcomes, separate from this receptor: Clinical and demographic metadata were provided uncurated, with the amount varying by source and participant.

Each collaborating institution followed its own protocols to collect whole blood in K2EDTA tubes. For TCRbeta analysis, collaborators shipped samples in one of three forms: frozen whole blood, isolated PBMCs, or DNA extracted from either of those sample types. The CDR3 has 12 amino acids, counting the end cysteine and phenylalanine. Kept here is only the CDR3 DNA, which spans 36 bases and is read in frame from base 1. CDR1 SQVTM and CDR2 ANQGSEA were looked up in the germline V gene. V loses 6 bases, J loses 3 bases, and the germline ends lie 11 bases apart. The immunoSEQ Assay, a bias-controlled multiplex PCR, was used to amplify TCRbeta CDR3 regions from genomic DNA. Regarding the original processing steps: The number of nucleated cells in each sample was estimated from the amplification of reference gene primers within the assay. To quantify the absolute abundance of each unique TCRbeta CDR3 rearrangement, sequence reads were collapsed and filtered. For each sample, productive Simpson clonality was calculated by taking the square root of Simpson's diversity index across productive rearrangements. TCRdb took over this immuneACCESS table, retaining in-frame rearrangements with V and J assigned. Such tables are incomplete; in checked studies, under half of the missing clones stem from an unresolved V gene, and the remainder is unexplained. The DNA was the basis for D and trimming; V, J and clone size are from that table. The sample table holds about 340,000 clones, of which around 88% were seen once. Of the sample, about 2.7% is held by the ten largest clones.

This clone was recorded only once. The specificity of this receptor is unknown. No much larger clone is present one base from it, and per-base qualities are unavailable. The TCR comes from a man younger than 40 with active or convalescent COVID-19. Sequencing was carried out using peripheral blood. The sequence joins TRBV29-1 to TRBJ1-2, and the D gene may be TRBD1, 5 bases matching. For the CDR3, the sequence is CSVTQGDYGYTF. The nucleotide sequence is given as TGCAGCGTGACTCAGGGCGACTATGGCTACACCTTC.